Below, 2 T cell receptor beta chains from the same sample are listed, as sequenced in a study of blood T cell repertoires in COVID-19. Profiled with immunoSEQ multiplex PCR; TCRdb holds only in-frame clones, not every one. The sample shows 230,000 or so clones, roughly 85% of them seen only once. The sample consisted of PBMCs or T cells enriched from blood (not recorded which). Source of these receptors: a woman in her forties or fifties who had been exposed to COVID-19.

Concerning this clone itself: Other nucleotide sequences from this sample produce the same CDR3. CDR3 protein: CASKSGGSYNEQFF. CDR3 nucleotides: TGCGCCAGCAAGAGCGGGGGCTCCTACAATGAGCAGTTCTTC. The chain employs TRBV5-1 and TRBJ2-1, with 8 bases aligning to TRBD2. The junction had 2 bases not matched to a gene; V was cut back by 6 bases and J by 0 bases. Germline CDR1 reads SGHRS; CDR2 reads YFSETQ. This CDR3 has 14 amino acids.

The chain uses TRBV24-1 and TRBJ2-2; 8 bases line up with TRBD1. From germline, CDR1 is KGHDR and CDR2 SFDVKD. V gave up 5 bases and J gave up 4 bases; unmatched junction bases: 8. CDR3 length: 16 residues. This CDR3 reads CATSGSRDRTTGELFF. CDR3 bases: TGTGCCACCAGTGGATCCCGGGACAGGACCACCGGGGAGCTGTTTTTT.